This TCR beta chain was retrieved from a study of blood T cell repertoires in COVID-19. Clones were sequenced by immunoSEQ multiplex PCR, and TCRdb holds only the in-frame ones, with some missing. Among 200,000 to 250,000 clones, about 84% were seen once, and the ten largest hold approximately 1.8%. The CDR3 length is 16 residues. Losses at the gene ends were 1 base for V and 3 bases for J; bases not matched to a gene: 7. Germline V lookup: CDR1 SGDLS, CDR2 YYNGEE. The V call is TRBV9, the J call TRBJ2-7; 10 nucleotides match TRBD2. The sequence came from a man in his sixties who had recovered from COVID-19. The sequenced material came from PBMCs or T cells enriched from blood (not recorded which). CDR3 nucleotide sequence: TGTGCCAGCAGCGTATTGGCTAGCGGGGGACTCTACGAGCAGTACTTC. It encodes CASSVLASGGLYEQYF. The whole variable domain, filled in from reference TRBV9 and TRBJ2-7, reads DSGVTQTPKHLITATGQRVTLRCSPRSGDLSVYWYQQSLDQGLQFLIQYYNGEERAKGNILERFSAQQFPDLHSELNLSSLELGDSALYFCASSVLASGGLYEQYFGPGTRLTVT.